These 9 T cell receptor beta chains originate from one sample sequenced in a study of CD8 T cells in ankylosing spondylitis. One entry per CDR3 protein results from TCRdb running MiXCR on the 5' RACE reads. The sample carries 750,000 to 850,000 distinct CDR3 sequences, approximately 12% recorded once. For these TCRs, the target antigens are not known. Study observations and caveats: There was a TCR beta motif, made of eight highly homologous variants, that appeared characteristic of ankylosing spondylitis blood.

Sequenced sample: blood, either unsorted or a sorted T cell fraction (not recorded which). These receptors were collected from a male donor with ankylosing spondylitis.

V and J are TRBV7-2 and TRBJ1-6, with 7 bases that match TRBD1. Trimming removed 1 base from V and 14 bases from J; junction bases left unmatched: 11. Germline V lookup: CDR1 SGHTA, CDR2 FQGNSA. This CDR3 region has 15 residues. The CDR3 DNA reads TGTGCCAGCAGCTTAGTTAGGGACAGCCGATGGGCCCTCCACTTT. It translates to CASSLVRDSRWALHF. The full variable domain, rest sourced from reference TRBV7-2 and TRBJ1-6, is GAGVSQSPSNKVTEKGKDVELRCDPISGHTALYWYRQSLGQGLEFLIYFQGNSAPDKSGLPSDRFSAERTGGSVSTLTIQRTQQEDSAVYLCASSLVRDSRWALHFGNGTRLTVT.

The V call is TRBV9, the J call TRBJ2-3; 15 nucleotides match TRBD2. Germline V lookup: CDR1 SGDLS, CDR2 YYNGEE. The CDR3 length is 16 residues. Trimming removed 3 bases from V and 6 bases from J; junction bases left unmatched: 5. CDR3 nucleotide sequence: TGTGCCAGCAGCGGGGGACTAGCGGGGGGAGAGGATACGCAGTATTTT. It translates to CASSGGLAGGEDTQYF.

The V and J genes are TRBV10-3 and TRBJ1-1, with 8 bases identical to TRBD1. There are 13 residues in the CDR3. Trimming at V came to 6 bases and at J to 5 bases, leaving 5 bases not matched to a gene. CDR1 and CDR2 (germline): ENHRY, SYGVKD. DNA for the CDR3: TGTGCCATCAGGCCCACAGGGGGGACTGAAGCTTTCTTT. Translated: CAIRPTGGTEAFF.

This clonotype has a count of ten or more. The chain combines TRBV12-3 or TRBV12-4 with TRBJ1-1; maybe TRBD1 (5 bases). The CDR3 length is 15 residues. V was cut by 0 bases and J by 3 bases, with 11 bases left in between. The CDR3 here is CASSLALAGYTEAFF. For the CDR3, the DNA is TGTGCCAGCAGTTTAGCGCTGGCAGGGTACACTGAAGCTTTCTTT.

This clonotype was seen a few times. CDR3 in amino acids: CAISQTRGAGYEQYF. The CDR3 nucleotides are TGTGCCATCAGCCAGACGCGGGGAGCTGGGTACGAGCAGTACTTC. The chain recombines TRBV10-3 with TRBJ2-7; possible D gene TRBD2, 6 bases. CDR1 is ENHRY, CDR2 SYGVKD, per germline. This CDR3 has 15 amino acids. Trimming cost V 6 bases and J 4 bases, with 19 bases left between them.

The rearrangement uses TRBV20-1 and TRBJ1-1; D remains ambiguous. This CDR3 is 14 amino acids long. Germline assignment: CDR1 DFQATT and CDR2 SNEGSKA (reference sequence). V gave up 6 bases and J gave up 1 base, with 15 bases separating them. CDR3 in amino acids: CSAGIPPTNTEAFF. The CDR3 nucleotides read TGCAGTGCCGGCATACCCCCCACGAACACTGAAGCTTTCTTT.

This clonotype occurred a few times. V gene TRBV28 combines with J gene TRBJ1-1; 9 positions match TRBD1. The CDR3 runs to 14 residues. V was pared by 5 bases and J by 4 bases, with 5 bases of the junction left unmatched. The germline V gene encodes CDR1 MDHEN and CDR2 SYDVKM. This CDR3 is CASSTTTGGTEAFF. The DNA for the CDR3 is TGTGCCAGCAGTACCACGACAGGGGGCACTGAAGCTTTCTTT.

This clonotype was seen only a few times. J is TRBJ2-5 and V is TRBV5-1; 9 bases are a match to TRBD1. The CDR3 contains 14 residues. V dropped 5 bases and J dropped 5; count of bases not matched to a gene: 7. CDR1 and CDR2 (germline): SGHRS, YFSETQ. CDR3 amino acids: CASSRQGERETQYF. The CDR3 DNA follows: TGCGCCAGCAGTCGACAGGGGGAACGGGAGACCCAGTACTTC.

The CDR3 region has the DNA TGTGCCAGCAAGCTCGGGAGCGAGAATGAGCAGTTCTTC. This gives the protein CASKLGSENEQFF. This sequence joins TRBV12-3 or TRBV12-4 and TRBJ2-1; weak D call: TRBD2 (6 bases). CDR3 length: 13 amino acids. V was shortened by 7 bases and J by 7 bases, with 14 bases between the two germline ends.